The source of this T cell receptor beta chain is a study of blood T cells in healthy people across ages. Study results and limitations: It was held that the diversity estimates obtained from one million T cells were underestimates. TCR beta diversity tracked closely with naive T cell percentage. Whereas aged donors had fewer naive CD4+ cells, long-lived donors had more of them and higher diversity.

The authors ran a second PCR of about 6 to 11 cycles using a sample-barcoded 5' primer and a J-beta primer mix. In TCRdb, the 5' RACE reads were re-called with MiXCR into one record per CDR3 protein. The sample has roughly 830,000 distinct CDR3 sequences, less than 80% seen once; the top ten hold about 30%. About this clonotype itself: Its specificity is unknown.

With 1 base clipped from V and 10 bases from J, the junction kept 7 bases outside the gene matches. The germline V gene encodes CDR1 SGHAT and CDR2 FQNNGV. This CDR3 has 14 amino acids. Donors each provided about 9.5 milliliters of peripheral blood. This TCR came from a man aged 30-40 years in good health. The rearrangement joins TRBV11-2 to TRBJ2-1, with 7 bases that match TRBD1. Sequencing used blood. CDR3 DNA sequence: TGTGCCAGCAGCTTAGGGGGGCCGGGACAGGAGCAGTTCTTC. Residues: CASSLGGPGQEQFF.